Reported below is one T cell receptor (beta chain). What it binds is not known. These data are taken from a study of CD8 T cells in ankylosing spondylitis. Molecular-barcoded quantitative 5'-RACE produced these TCR beta libraries. TCRdb ran MiXCR on the 5' RACE reads and lists one entry per CDR3 protein. The sample has fewer than 400,000 distinct CDR3 sequences, 7% to 9% seen once. Study-wide results and limits: There was reportedly significant enrichment of clones that were disease-linked in matched ankylosing spondylitis synovial fluid. Disease-linked clones had a CD8+ phenotype and relatively low frequency in peripheral blood. Among TCR beta sequences, a motif of roughly 8 highly homologous variants appeared characteristic of ankylosing spondylitis blood.

Material: blood, either unsorted or a sorted T cell fraction (not recorded which). The sequence came from a male donor with ankylosing spondylitis.

The CDR3: CASSPGQGALRYGSPLHF. CDR3 nucleotides: TGTGCCAGCAGCCCGGGACAGGGGGCGTTGCGGTACGGGTCACCCCTCCACTTT. This rearrangement joins TRBV7-8 to TRBJ1-6; 12 bases align to TRBD1. V lost 5 bases and J lost 10; bases outside the gene matches: 15. In germline, CDR1 is SGHVS, CDR2 FQNEAQ. This CDR3 has 18 residues. Drawing the rest from reference TRBV7-8 and TRBJ1-6, the complete variable domain is GAGVSQSPRYKVAKRGQDVALRCDPISGHVSLFWYQQALGQGPEFLTYFQNEAQLDKSGLPSDRFFAERPEGSVSTLKIQRTQQEDSAVYLCASSPGQGALRYGSPLHFGNGTRLTVT.